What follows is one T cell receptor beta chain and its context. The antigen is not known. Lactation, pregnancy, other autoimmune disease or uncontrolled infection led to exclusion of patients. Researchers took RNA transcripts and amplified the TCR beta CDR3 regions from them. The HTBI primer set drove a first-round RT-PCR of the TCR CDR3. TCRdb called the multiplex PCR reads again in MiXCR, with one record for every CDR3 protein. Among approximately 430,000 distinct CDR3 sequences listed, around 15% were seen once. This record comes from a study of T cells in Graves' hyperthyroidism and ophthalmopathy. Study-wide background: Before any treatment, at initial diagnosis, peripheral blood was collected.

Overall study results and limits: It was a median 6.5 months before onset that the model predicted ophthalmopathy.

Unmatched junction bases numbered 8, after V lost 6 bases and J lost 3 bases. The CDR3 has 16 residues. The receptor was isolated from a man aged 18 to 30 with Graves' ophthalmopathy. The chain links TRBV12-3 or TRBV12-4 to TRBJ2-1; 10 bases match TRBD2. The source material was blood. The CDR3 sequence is CASRPGAGGIYNEQFF. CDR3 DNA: TGTGCCAGCAGGCCTGGAGCGGGGGGGATCTACAATGAGCAGTTCTTC.